The 7 T cell receptor beta chains presented below share a single source sample, sequenced in a study of OX40 agonist ivuxolimab in advanced cancers. Data came from immunoSEQ multiplex PCR; TCRdb stores just in-frame clones and leaves some out. In the table there are 53,000 or so clones, 87% of which are singletons. The source material was CD4+ or CD8+ T cells sorted from blood, sampled in a trial of the OX40 agonist ivuxolimab. All receptors come from an adult with an advanced solid tumor such as melanoma, head and neck, liver or kidney cancer.

The chain is built from TRBV5-1 and TRBJ1-2, with D unclear. CDR3 length equals 15 residues. Germline values: CDR1 SGHRS, CDR2 YFSETQ. V lost 3 bases, J lost 2 bases, and 14 bases lay in between. This chain's CDR3 is CASSYGGTNNYGYTF. CDR3 DNA sequence: TGCGCCAGCAGCTACGGAGGAACTAACAACTATGGCTACACCTTC.

The chain carries TRBV11-2 and TRBJ2-7, with D perhaps matching TRBD2 (6 bases). Germline V CDR1 and CDR2: SGHAT, FQNNGV. CDR3 length: 15 amino acids. Between the trimmed V and J ends, which lost 9 bases and 0 bases, there was a span of 18 bases. As DNA, the CDR3 is TGTGCCAGTAGGTCGTGGGGCGGGGTCTCCTACGAGCAGTACTTC. This sequence encodes CASRSWGGVSYEQYF.

The chain links TRBV5-1 to TRBJ2-3, with 7 bases aligning to TRBD2. Trimming cost V 5 bases and J 1 base; bases outside gene matches: 4. Germline V gene sequence: CDR1 SGHRS, CDR2 YFSETQ. The CDR3 contains 14 residues. CDR3 protein: CASSSSGGTDTQYF. CDR3 nucleotide sequence: TGCGCCAGCAGTTCGAGCGGGGGCACAGATACGCAGTATTTT.

The V and J genes are TRBV7-8 and TRBJ2-5; D not certain. V lost 5 bases, J lost 5 bases, and 12 bases lay in between. Germline lookup yields CDR1 SGHVS and CDR2 FQNEAQ. The CDR3 spans 13 residues. The CDR3 nucleotides are TGTGCCAGCAGCCCCGGTGGACCGGAGACCCAGTACTTC. Protein product: CASSPGGPETQYF.

A single count supports this clone. The V and J genes are TRBV2 and TRBJ2-7; D ambiguous. CDR1 SNHLY and CDR2 FYNNEI come from the germline V gene. The CDR3 contains 14 residues. V was trimmed by 4 bases and J by 6 bases, leaving 16 bases between them. This CDR3 reads CASSGDVGRSEQYF. CDR3 coding DNA: TGTGCCAGCAGTGGTGACGTGGGCCGTAGCGAGCAGTACTTC.

This sequence joins TRBV7-9 and TRBJ1-3; a weak D match, TRBD1 (6 bases). The CDR3 length is 14 residues. CDR1 is SEHNR and CDR2 is FQNEAQ in the germline V gene (reference sequence). V lost 5 bases, J lost 5 bases, and 13 bases lay in between. The CDR3 DNA reads as TGTGCCAGCAGCGACACAGGGAGGCGAAACACCATATATTTT. This sequence encodes CASSDTGRRNTIYF.

V and J are TRBV6-6 and TRBJ1-1, with no clear D. The CDR3 extends over 13 amino acids. CDR1 MNHNY and CDR2 SVGAGI come from the germline V gene (reference sequence). Trimming removed 5 bases at V and 1 base at J, with 8 bases between. CDR3 residues: CASSISRNTEAFF. The CDR3, as DNA: TGTGCCAGCAGTATATCAAGGAACACTGAAGCTTTCTTT.